Presented here are 26 T cell receptor beta chains from one specimen sequenced in a study of blood T cell repertoires in COVID-19. Generated by immunoSEQ multiplex PCR, the TCRdb table keeps only in-frame clones and is missing some. The sample lists a few hundred thousand clones, 86% occurring once. Sequencing was done on a sample of peripheral blood. These receptors originate from a man older than 75 with acute or convalescent COVID-19.

This chain connects TRBV28 to TRBJ2-1; D might be TRBD2 (5 bases). V lost 7 bases and J lost 4, with 17 bases in between. Germline lookup yields CDR1 MDHEN and CDR2 SYDVKM. The CDR3 covers 15 residues. CDR3 nucleotide sequence: TGTGCCAGCACCCTGAAGCCGACGGGGTACAATGAGCAGTTCTTC. As protein: CASTLKPTGYNEQFF.

The sample holds one count of this clone. The gene calls are TRBV6-5 and TRBJ1-1, with D possibly TRBD1 on 5 matching bases. The CDR3 consists of 13 residues. The germline gives CDR1 MNHEY, CDR2 SVGAGI. V lost 7 bases and J lost 1, with 10 bases in between. This chain's CDR3 is CASTRGGNTEAFF. CDR3 bases: TGTGCCAGCACCCGGGGGGGGAACACTGAAGCTTTCTTT.

The J gene is TRBJ1-1, the V gene TRBV27; TRBD1 agrees at 7 bases. Germline V gene sequence: CDR1 MNHEY, CDR2 SMNVEV (reference sequence). J lost 4 bases, V lost 4 bases, and 12 bases had no gene match. The length of the CDR3 is 16 residues. The CDR3 DNA follows: TGTGCCAGCAGTTCCGAGGTTCCACAGGGGAGCACTGAAGCTTTCTTT. Protein sequence: CASSSEVPQGSTEAFF.

This clone appeared once. This rearrangement joins TRBV6-6 to TRBJ2-5; a possible D gene is TRBD2 (6 bases). Germline V gene sequence: CDR1 MNHNY, CDR2 SVGAGI (reference sequence). The CDR3 sequence is 13 residues long. V lost 2 bases and J lost 9, with 13 bases in between. The CDR3 region is CASSYTRGEAQYF. The CDR3 nucleotides read TGTGCCAGCAGTTACACGCGAGGGGAGGCCCAGTACTTC.

The gene calls are TRBV5-4 and TRBJ2-4; 8 positions match TRBD1. The CDR3 runs 16 residues. Germline V CDR1 and CDR2: SGHNT, YYREEE (reference sequence). J gave up 0 bases and V 9 bases, and 11 bases lay outside the gene matches. DNA for the CDR3: TGTGCCACCACCACTGAACAGGGGGTAGCCAAAAACATTCAGTACTTC. Amino acids: CATTTEQGVAKNIQYF.

This chain connects TRBV18 to TRBJ2-2, with TRBD2 as a possible D gene (5 bases). V lost 0 bases and J lost 5, with 7 bases in between. In germline, CDR1 is KGHSH, CDR2 LQKENI. The CDR3 is made up of 14 amino acids. For the CDR3, the DNA is TGTGCCAGCTCACCACCTAGGAGGACCGGGGAGCTGTTTTTT. This codes for CASSPPRRTGELFF.

The chain joins TRBV6-5 to TRBJ2-7; possible D gene TRBD1, 5 bases. V was shortened by 2 bases and J by 4 bases, with 15 bases between the two germline ends. This CDR3 is built from 15 residues. The V gene's germline CDR1 is MNHEY and CDR2 SVGAGI. The CDR3 loop reads CASSYAFRGAYEQYF. CDR3 nucleotides: TGTGCCAGCAGTTACGCTTTTAGGGGTGCGTACGAGCAGTACTTC.

The chain combines TRBV7-6 with TRBJ2-2; 9 bases are a match to TRBD2. CDR1 SGHVS and CDR2 FNYEAQ come from the germline V gene. The CDR3 is made up of 20 amino acids. Losses at the gene ends were 0 bases for V and 4 bases for J; bases not matched to a gene: 15. CDR3 sequence: CASSLAQSASGDYFTGELFF. CDR3 bases: TGTGCCAGCAGCTTAGCGCAGTCAGCTAGCGGGGACTACTTCACCGGGGAGCTGTTTTTT. The full variable domain, with the rest looked up from reference TRBV7-6 and TRBJ2-2, is GAGVSQSPRYKVTKRGQDVALRCDPISGHVSLYWYRQALGQGPEFLTYFNYEAQQDKSGLPNDRFSAERPEGSISTLTIQRTEQRDSAMYRCASSLAQSASGDYFTGELFFGEGSRLTVL.

Notes on this clone: At one end the junction does not follow the germline gene, possibly because of a read error. The sample has other DNA sequences that encode this CDR3 too. The V and J genes are TRBV28 and TRBJ2-7, with D possibly TRBD2 on 5 matching bases. Germline V gene sequence: CDR1 MDHEN, CDR2 SYDVKM. The CDR3 has 12 residues. This CDR3 is CASTRDSYEQYF. The CDR3 DNA is TGCGCCAGCACCCGGGATTCCTACGAGCAGTACTTC.

This clone was seen once. The chain employs TRBV6-1 and TRBJ1-1, with unresolved D. Per the germline V gene, CDR1 is MNHNS and CDR2 is SASEGT. The CDR3 runs 15 residues. V was pared by 0 bases and J by 1 base, with 9 bases between. CDR3 coding DNA: TGTGCCAGCAGTGAAGCAGGCCCGGGGAACACTGAAGCTTTCTTT. Its translation: CASSEAGPGNTEAFF.

V gene TRBV30 combines with J gene TRBJ2-7; 10 nucleotides line up with TRBD2. V lost 2 bases to trimming and J lost 5 bases; unmatched junction nucleotides: 12. CDR3 length equals 16 residues. The germline V gene has CDR1 GTSNPN and CDR2 SVGIG (reference sequence). The CDR3 reads CAWSPLLLAGVHEQYF. The CDR3 DNA is TGTGCCTGGAGTCCCCTACTCCTAGCGGGAGTCCACGAGCAGTACTTC.

This chain joins TRBV5-1 and TRBJ1-4, with TRBD1 matching over 9 bases. The CDR3 is 17 residues long. J lost 8 bases, V lost 4 bases, and 15 bases had no gene match. Germline CDR1 SGHRS, CDR2 YFSETQ. The CDR3 loop is CASSPTPATGGREKLFF. CDR3 DNA sequence: TGCGCCAGCAGCCCTACACCCGCGACAGGGGGAAGAGAAAAACTGTTTTTT.

The chain employs TRBV5-1 and TRBJ2-5; 11 nucleotides agree with TRBD2. V gave up 3 bases and J gave up 5 bases; unmatched junction bases: 15. This CDR3 spans 18 amino acids. The germline V gene encodes CDR1 SGHRS and CDR2 YFSETQ. The CDR3 spells CASSSGTDTSGGYETQYF. CDR3 nucleotides: TGCGCCAGCAGCTCCGGGACTGATACTAGCGGGGGTTACGAGACCCAGTACTTC.

The chain couples TRBV6-5 to TRBJ1-1; 11 nucleotides line up with TRBD1. V dropped 6 bases and J dropped 11; count of bases not matched to a gene: 2. The CDR3 is 11 amino acids. Per germline, CDR1 MNHEY and CDR2 SVGAGI. CDR3 sequence reads: CASRRDRGAFF. The CDR3 nucleotides read TGTGCCAGCAGGAGGGACAGGGGGGCTTTCTTT.

V usage is TRBV9 and J usage is TRBJ1-3; the D is unclear. Deletions cut 3 bases from V and 0 bases from J, with 4 bases between. Germline V lookup: CDR1 SGDLS, CDR2 YYNGEE. The CDR3 extends over 13 amino acids. The CDR3 nucleotides are TGTGCCAGCAGCGGCAGCTCTGGAAACACCATATATTTT. This translates into CASSGSSGNTIYF.

This chain joins TRBV18 and TRBJ1-1; 8 bases are shared with TRBD1. Trimming cost V 4 bases and J 0 bases; bases outside gene matches: 7. The germline V gene has CDR1 KGHSH and CDR2 LQKENI. The CDR3 totals 16 residues. The CDR3 bases are TGTGCCAGCTCACTCACAGGGGGTATCATGAACACTGAAGCTTTCTTT. Amino acid sequence: CASSLTGGIMNTEAFF.

The V gene is TRBV24-1, the J gene TRBJ2-1; 8 nucleotides agree with TRBD1. Per germline, CDR1 KGHDR and CDR2 SFDVKD. The CDR3 is 15 residues long. The V segment lost 6 bases and the J segment 6 bases; nucleotides outside the gene matches: 9. The CDR3 coding sequence is TGTGCCACCAGTTCCGGACAGGGCAACATCAATGAGCAGTTCTTC. Protein product: CATSSGQGNINEQFF.

The gene calls are TRBV7-2 and TRBJ1-3; D perhaps matches TRBD1 (5 bases). CDR3 length: 15 residues. The V end lost 1 base, the J end lost 1 base, and 8 bases lay between the germline ends. CDR1 is SGHTA and CDR2 is FQGNSA in the germline V gene. The CDR3 region has the DNA TGTGCCAGCAGCTTAGGCAGGGCGTCTGGAAACACCATATATTTT. As protein: CASSLGRASGNTIYF. The full variable domain, in which reference TRBV7-2 and TRBJ1-3 provide the parts outside the CDR3, is GAGVSQSPSNKVTEKGKDVELRCDPISGHTALYWYRQSLGQGLEFLIYFQGNSAPDKSGLPSDRFSAERTGGSVSTLTIQRTQQEDSAVYLCASSLGRASGNTIYFGEGSWLTVV.

The rearrangement joins TRBV5-4 to TRBJ2-7, with 8 bases that match TRBD1. The CDR3 runs to 14 residues. Unmatched junction bases numbered 3, after V lost 2 bases and J lost 2 bases. Germline CDR1 and CDR2: SGHNT and YYREEE (reference sequence). The CDR3 nucleotides read TGTGCCAGCAGCTTCCGGGACAGGCCCTACGAGCAGTACTTC. Its translation: CASSFRDRPYEQYF.

The chain is built from TRBV7-3 and TRBJ1-1, with D tentatively TRBD1 (5 bases). The ends were cut back, 2 bases at V and 1 base at J, with 11 bases in the middle. Germline lookup yields CDR1 SGHTA and CDR2 FQGTGA. The CDR3 runs 15 residues. CDR3 in DNA: TGTGCCAGCAGCTTAGGACACTCTGGGAACACTGAAGCTTTCTTT. It yields the protein CASSLGHSGNTEAFF.

J is TRBJ2-1 and V is TRBV28; tentatively, D is TRBD2 (6 bases). CDR3 size: 14 residues. The germline gives CDR1 MDHEN, CDR2 SYDVKM. Trimming pared 6 bases from V and 4 bases from J, leaving 13 bases between. For the CDR3, the DNA is TGTGCCAGCAGCTGGGACGGGGGATACAATGAGCAGTTCTTC. As protein: CASSWDGGYNEQFF.

This chain links TRBV27 with TRBJ2-2, with 8 bases aligning to TRBD2. The J segment lost 5 bases and the V segment lost 7 bases, leaving 30 bases of the junction unmatched. Per the germline V gene, CDR1 is MNHEY and CDR2 is SMNVEV (reference sequence). The CDR3 has 22 amino acids. The CDR3 DNA reads as TGTGCCAGCATCTTTAGGCCCCCAGGGGATAACCCGGGACTAGTCCCTACCGGGGAGCTGTTTTTT. Amino acids: CASIFRPPGDNPGLVPTGELFF.

The J gene is TRBJ1-3, the V gene TRBV5-1, with 8 positions matching TRBD1. The CDR3 totals 16 residues. After removal of 3 bases from V and 4 bases from J, the junction contained 9 bases not matched to a gene. CDR1 is SGHRS and CDR2 is YFSETQ in the germline V gene. The chain's CDR3 is CASSWGQARKGNTIYF. In DNA form, the CDR3 reads TGCGCCAGCAGCTGGGGACAGGCTAGGAAAGGAAACACCATATATTTT.

The V call is TRBV19, the J call TRBJ1-2, with D possibly TRBD1 on 5 matching bases. V was shortened by 5 bases and J by 8 bases, with 15 bases between the two germline ends. This CDR3 has 13 residues. The germline gives CDR1 LNHDA, CDR2 SQIVND (reference sequence). DNA of the CDR3: TGTGCCAGTAGTTTCAAGGGGAATCCGGGCTACACCTTC. As protein: CASSFKGNPGYTF.

The chain uses TRBV18 and TRBJ2-1; TRBD1 aligns across 9 bases. In germline, CDR1 is KGHSH, CDR2 LQKENI. The junction had 19 bases not matched to a gene; V was cut back by 3 bases and J by 7 bases. The CDR3 runs 19 residues. This CDR3 is CASSPLSGQGYRYGNEQFF. The CDR3 nucleotides are TGTGCCAGCTCACCGCTATCAGGACAGGGGTATCGTTACGGAAATGAGCAGTTCTTC.

V and J are TRBV19 and TRBJ1-1; no firm D call. The CDR3 is 12 amino acids. V lost 1 base to trimming and J lost 6 bases, with 6 bases between them. Germline loops: CDR1 LNHDA, CDR2 SQIVND (reference sequence). Here the CDR3 reads CASSIGQSEAFF. CDR3 sequence (DNA): TGTGCCAGTAGTATAGGCCAGTCTGAAGCTTTCTTT.